This is a list of T cell receptor beta chains from one sample in a study of cytomegalovirus exposure and HLA in healthy donors. Sequencing used immunoSEQ multiplex PCR; TCRdb keeps in-frame clones, though not all of them. The sample has 280,000 or so clones, around 87% seen once. Source material: PBMCs. The receptors were sampled from a woman aged 18-29 years in good health and CMV-seronegative. The CDR3 runs from the conserved cysteine through the conserved F or W. The D gene is left open where the match is weak. The listing skips clone size in some rows; elsewhere it reads once, few, many or a size class.

v_call: TRBV6-1
d_call: -
clone_size: -
j_call: TRBJ1-5
cdr3_nt: TGTGCCAGCAGTGAAGCGCTTCGTGGGGAGTGGAGCAATCAGCCCCAGCATTTT
cdr3_aa: CASSEALRGEWSNQPQHF

v_call: TRBV7-2
d_call: TRBD1
clone_size: -
j_call: TRBJ2-7
cdr3_nt: TGTGCCAGCAGCGAAAGACAGGGATCCTACGAGCAGTACTTC
cdr3_aa: CASSERQGSYEQYF

v_call: TRBV7-3
d_call: -
clone_size: -
j_call: TRBJ2-1
cdr3_nt: TGTGCCAGCAGCTTAACAGCGGATCACTCCTACAATGAGCAGTTCTTC
cdr3_aa: CASSLTADHSYNEQFF

v_call: TRBV27
d_call: -
clone_size: -
j_call: TRBJ2-1
cdr3_nt: TGTGCCAGCAGTTCCCTCTACAACAGGGAATTCGGGGACAATGAGCAGTTCTTC
cdr3_aa: CASSSLYNREFGDNEQFF

v_call: TRBV13
d_call: TRBD1
clone_size: -
j_call: TRBJ2-7
cdr3_nt: TGTGCCAGCAGCCCCAAGGACAGGTCATACGAGCAGTACTTC
cdr3_aa: CASSPKDRSYEQYF

v_call: TRBV14
d_call: TRBD1
clone_size: few
j_call: TRBJ1-2
cdr3_nt: TGTGCCAGCAGCCACAAACAGGGGAGTGATGGCTACACCTTC
cdr3_aa: CASSHKQGSDGYTF

v_call: TRBV6-6
d_call: -
clone_size: once
j_call: TRBJ2-7
cdr3_nt: TGTGCCAGCAGCCCCCAGGTCCCCTACGAGCAGTACTTC
cdr3_aa: CASSPQVPYEQYF

v_call: TRBV27
d_call: -
clone_size: -
j_call: TRBJ1-3
cdr3_nt: TGTGCCAGCAGTTACCAGGCAGGGGCTGGAAACACCATATATTTT
cdr3_aa: CASSYQAGAGNTIYF

v_call: TRBV27
d_call: -
clone_size: -
j_call: TRBJ2-1
cdr3_nt: TGTGCCAGCAGTTCAGTACCTAGCCACACCTCCTACAATGAGCAGTTCTTC
cdr3_aa: CASSSVPSHTSYNEQFF

v_call: TRBV4-1
d_call: TRBD1
clone_size: -
j_call: TRBJ2-7
cdr3_nt: TGCGCCAGCAGCCAAACCTTCCGGGACAGGGACCGCGAGCAGTACTTC
cdr3_aa: CASSQTFRDRDREQYF

v_call: TRBV28
d_call: -
clone_size: -
j_call: TRBJ1-2
cdr3_nt: TGTGCCAGCAGTGTTCTGACAAGCTATGGCTACACCTTC
cdr3_aa: CASSVLTSYGYTF

v_call: TRBV2
d_call: TRBD1
clone_size: -
j_call: TRBJ1-5
cdr3_nt: TGTGCCAGCAGTGAATTTGGGACAGGGGGGTGGAATCAGCCCCAGCATTTT
cdr3_aa: CASSEFGTGGWNQPQHF

v_call: TRBV4-1
d_call: TRBD2
clone_size: -
j_call: TRBJ2-5
cdr3_nt: TGCGCCAGCAGCCAAGAAGGGGCTAGCGGAGAGACCCAGTACTTC
cdr3_aa: CASSQEGASGETQYF

v_call: TRBV18
d_call: TRBD2
clone_size: -
j_call: TRBJ2-1
cdr3_nt: TGTGCCAGCTCACCCAGACTAGCCACCTACAATGAGCAGTTCTTC
cdr3_aa: CASSPRLATYNEQFF

v_call: TRBV9
d_call: TRBD1
clone_size: -
j_call: TRBJ2-7
cdr3_nt: TGTGCCAGCAGCACCGGACAGGGCGTAAAGCAGTACTTC
cdr3_aa: CASSTGQGVKQYF

v_call: TRBV4-2
d_call: -
clone_size: -
j_call: TRBJ1-1
cdr3_nt: TGTGCCAGCAGCCAAGACTTGGGCACACCGAACACTGAAGCTTTCTTT
cdr3_aa: CASSQDLGTPNTEAFF

v_call: TRBV30
d_call: -
clone_size: many
j_call: TRBJ2-7
cdr3_nt: TGTGCCTGGAGTGCACGGGAGAGGACCGAGCAGTACTTC
cdr3_aa: CAWSARERTEQYF

v_call: TRBV28
d_call: -
clone_size: -
j_call: TRBJ1-1
cdr3_nt: TGTGCCTTAGGGGACCTCGGGGGAACGAGCAAGAACACTGAAGCTTTCTTT
cdr3_aa: CALGDLGGTSKNTEAFF